The T cell receptor beta chain under discussion was sequenced for a study of cytomegalovirus exposure and HLA in healthy donors. Study-wide results and limits: Previous analysis showed most TCR beta V segments were productive about 87% or about 30% of the time. The study flagged about 150 TCR beta chains as cytomegalovirus-associated.

CDR3 length: 13 amino acids. The germline V gene has CDR1 LNHDA and CDR2 SQIVND (reference sequence). The V and J ends lost 6 bases and 2 bases, in that order; junction bases with no gene match: 3. PCR employed 60 Vbeta and 13 Jbeta primers. Per the study methods: Later work found tens of millions of unique TCR beta chains, with around 10 million shared. Using immunoSEQ multiplex PCR, the repertoire was profiled, and TCRdb retains in-frame clones only, with some absent. D and trimming come from the DNA, and the V and J calls and clone size come from that table. The sample shows around 120,000 clones, roughly 77% of them seen only once. In regard to this clone: Antigen unknown.

This receptor was taken from a man aged 18 to 35 in good health and CMV-seronegative. What was sequenced was PBMCs. This chain joins TRBV19 and TRBJ2-7; the match to TRBD1 covers 8 bases. The CDR3 region has the DNA TGTGCCAGTAGCGACAGGGGCCCCTACGAGCAGTACTTC. The encoded protein is CASSDRGPYEQYF.